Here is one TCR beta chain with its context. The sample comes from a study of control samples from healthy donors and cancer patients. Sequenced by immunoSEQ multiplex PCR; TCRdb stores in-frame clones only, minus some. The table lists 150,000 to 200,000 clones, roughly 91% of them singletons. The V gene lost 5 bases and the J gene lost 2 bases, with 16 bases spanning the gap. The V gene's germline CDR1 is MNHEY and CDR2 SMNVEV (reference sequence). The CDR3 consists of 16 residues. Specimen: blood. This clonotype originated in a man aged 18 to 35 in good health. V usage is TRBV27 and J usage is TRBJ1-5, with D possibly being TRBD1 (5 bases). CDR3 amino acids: CASSPRDRPGNQPQHF. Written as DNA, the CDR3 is TGTGCCAGCAGTCCCCGGGACCGTCCGGGCAATCAGCCCCAGCATTTT.